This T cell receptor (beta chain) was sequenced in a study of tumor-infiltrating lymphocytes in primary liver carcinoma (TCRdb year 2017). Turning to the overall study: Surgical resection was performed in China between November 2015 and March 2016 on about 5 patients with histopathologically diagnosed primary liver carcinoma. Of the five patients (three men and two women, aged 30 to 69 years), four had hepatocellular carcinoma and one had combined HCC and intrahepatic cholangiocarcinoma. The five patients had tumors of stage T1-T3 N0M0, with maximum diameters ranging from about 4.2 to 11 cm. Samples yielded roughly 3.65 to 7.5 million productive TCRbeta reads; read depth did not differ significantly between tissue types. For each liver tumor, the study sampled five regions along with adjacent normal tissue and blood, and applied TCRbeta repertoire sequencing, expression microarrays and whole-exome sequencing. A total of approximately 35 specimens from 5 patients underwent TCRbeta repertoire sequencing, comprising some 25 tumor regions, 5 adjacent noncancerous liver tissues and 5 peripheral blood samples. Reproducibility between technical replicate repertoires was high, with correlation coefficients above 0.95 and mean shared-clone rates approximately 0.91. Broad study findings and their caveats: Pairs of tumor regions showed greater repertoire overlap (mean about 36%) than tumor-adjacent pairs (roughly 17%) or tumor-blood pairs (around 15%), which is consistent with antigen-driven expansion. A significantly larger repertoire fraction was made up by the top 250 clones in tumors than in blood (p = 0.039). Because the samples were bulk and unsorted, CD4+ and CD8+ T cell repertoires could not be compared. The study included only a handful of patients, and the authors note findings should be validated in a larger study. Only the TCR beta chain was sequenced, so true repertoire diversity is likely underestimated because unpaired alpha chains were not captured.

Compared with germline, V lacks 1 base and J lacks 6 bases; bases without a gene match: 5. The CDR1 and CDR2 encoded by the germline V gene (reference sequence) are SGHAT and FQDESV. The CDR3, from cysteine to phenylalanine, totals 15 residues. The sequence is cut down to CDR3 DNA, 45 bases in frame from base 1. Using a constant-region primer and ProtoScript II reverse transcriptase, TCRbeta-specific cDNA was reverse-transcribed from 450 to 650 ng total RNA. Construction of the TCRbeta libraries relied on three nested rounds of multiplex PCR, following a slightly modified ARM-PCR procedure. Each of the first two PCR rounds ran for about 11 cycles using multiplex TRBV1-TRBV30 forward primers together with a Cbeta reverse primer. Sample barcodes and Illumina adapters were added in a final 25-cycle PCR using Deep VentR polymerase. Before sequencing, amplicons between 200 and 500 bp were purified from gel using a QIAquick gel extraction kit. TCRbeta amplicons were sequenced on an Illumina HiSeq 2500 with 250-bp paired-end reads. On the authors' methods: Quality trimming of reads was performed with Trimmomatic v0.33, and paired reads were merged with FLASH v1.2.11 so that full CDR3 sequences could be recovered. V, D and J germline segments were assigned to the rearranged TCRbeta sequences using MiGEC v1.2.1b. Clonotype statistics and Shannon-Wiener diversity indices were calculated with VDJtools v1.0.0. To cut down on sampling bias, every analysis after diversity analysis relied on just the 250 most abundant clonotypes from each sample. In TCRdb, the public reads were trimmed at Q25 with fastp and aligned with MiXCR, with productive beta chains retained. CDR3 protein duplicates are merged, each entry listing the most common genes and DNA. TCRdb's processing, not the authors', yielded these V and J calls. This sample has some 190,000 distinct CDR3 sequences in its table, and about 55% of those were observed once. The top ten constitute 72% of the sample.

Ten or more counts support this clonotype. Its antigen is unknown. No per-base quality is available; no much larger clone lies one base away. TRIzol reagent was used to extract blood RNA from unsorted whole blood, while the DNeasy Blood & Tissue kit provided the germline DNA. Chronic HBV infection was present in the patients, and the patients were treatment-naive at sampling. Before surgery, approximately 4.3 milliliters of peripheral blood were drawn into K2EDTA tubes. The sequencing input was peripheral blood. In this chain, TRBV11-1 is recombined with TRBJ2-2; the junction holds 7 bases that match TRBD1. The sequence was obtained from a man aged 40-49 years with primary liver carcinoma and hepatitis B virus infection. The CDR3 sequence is CASSLGQGRSGELFF. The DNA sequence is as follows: TGTGCCAGCAGCTTAGGACAGGGTAGATCCGGGGAGCTGTTTTTT.